This T cell receptor (beta chain) stems from a study of blood T cell repertoires in COVID-19. Study details: Both acute and convalescent COVID-19 samples were obtained from the United States, Italy and Spain. PBMCs, B-cell-depleted T cells, or T cells provided the cDNA or gDNA that made up the material.

Followed over time, Seattle patients had been enrolled while infection was active. Original processing notes: Reference gene primer amplification gave nucleated cell count estimates. Produced via immunoSEQ multiplex PCR; TCRdb's table is partial and in-frame only. V and J calls and clone size are as listed in that table; D and trimming were resolved from the DNA. The sample carries hundreds of thousands of clones, about 87% recorded once. Sample: peripheral blood. This clonotype was obtained from a woman aged 55-69 years with COVID-19, enrolled during active disease.

This CDR3 is CASSLAVQGTVKGSYNEQFF. For the CDR3, the DNA is TGCGCCAGCAGCTTGGCGGTACAAGGGACAGTCAAAGGGTCCTACAATGAGCAGTTCTTC. The V call is TRBV5-1, the J call TRBJ2-1, with 7 positions matching TRBD1. The germline gives CDR1 SGHRS, CDR2 YFSETQ. CDR3 length equals 20 residues. V lost 0 bases to trimming and J lost 1 base; unmatched junction nucleotides: 16.